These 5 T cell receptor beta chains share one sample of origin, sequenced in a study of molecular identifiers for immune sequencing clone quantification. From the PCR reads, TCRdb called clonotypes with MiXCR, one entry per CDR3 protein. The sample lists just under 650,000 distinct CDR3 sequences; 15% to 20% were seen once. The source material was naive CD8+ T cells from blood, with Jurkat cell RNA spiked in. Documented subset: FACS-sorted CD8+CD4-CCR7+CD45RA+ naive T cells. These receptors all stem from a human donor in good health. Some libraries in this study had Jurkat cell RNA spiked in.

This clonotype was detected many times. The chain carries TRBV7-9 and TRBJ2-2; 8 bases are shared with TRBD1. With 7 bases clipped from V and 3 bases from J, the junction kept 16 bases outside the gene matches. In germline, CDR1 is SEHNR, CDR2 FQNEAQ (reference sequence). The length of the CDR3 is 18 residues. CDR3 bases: TGTGCCAGCACAAACTCAATCCTGGACAGGGCGTACACCGGGGAGCTGTTTTTT. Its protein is CASTNSILDRAYTGELFF.

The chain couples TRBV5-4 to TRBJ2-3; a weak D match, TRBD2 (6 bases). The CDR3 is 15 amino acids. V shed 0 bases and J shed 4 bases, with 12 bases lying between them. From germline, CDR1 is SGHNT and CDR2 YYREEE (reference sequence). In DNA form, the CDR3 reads TGTGCCAGCAGCTTGGGGTGGGGGGACGCAGATACGCAGTATTTT. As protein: CASSLGWGDADTQYF.

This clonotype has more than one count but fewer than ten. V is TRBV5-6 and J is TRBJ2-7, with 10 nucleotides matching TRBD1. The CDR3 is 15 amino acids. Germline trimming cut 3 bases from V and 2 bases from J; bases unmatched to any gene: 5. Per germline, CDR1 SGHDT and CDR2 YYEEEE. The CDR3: CASSSGTGETYEQYF. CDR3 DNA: TGTGCCAGCAGCTCCGGGACAGGGGAGACCTACGAGCAGTACTTC.

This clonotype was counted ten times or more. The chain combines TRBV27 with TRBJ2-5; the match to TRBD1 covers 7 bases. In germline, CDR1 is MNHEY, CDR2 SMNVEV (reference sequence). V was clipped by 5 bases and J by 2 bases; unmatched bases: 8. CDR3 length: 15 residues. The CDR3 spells CASSPDRASQETQYF. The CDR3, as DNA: TGTGCCAGCAGTCCAGACAGGGCCTCGCAAGAGACCCAGTACTTC.

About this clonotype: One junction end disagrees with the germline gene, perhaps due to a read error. CDR3 bases: TGTGCCTGCAGTTCCTGGACAGGGGCTTATTCTAACTATGGCTACACCTTC. It specifies CACSSWTGAYSNYGYTF. The rearrangement joins TRBV27 to TRBJ1-2, with 9 bases identical to TRBD1. Germline values: CDR1 MNHEY, CDR2 SMNVEV (reference sequence). The CDR3 has 17 residues.